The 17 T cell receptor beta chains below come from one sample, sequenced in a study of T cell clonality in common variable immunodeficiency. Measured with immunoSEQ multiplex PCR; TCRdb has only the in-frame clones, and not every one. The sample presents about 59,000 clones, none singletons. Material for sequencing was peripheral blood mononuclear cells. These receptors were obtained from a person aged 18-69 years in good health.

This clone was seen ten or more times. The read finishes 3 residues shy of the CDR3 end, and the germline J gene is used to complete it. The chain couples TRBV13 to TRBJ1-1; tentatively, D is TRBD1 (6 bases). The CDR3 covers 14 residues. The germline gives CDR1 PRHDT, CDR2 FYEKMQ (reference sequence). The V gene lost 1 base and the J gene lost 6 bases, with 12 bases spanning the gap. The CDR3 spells CASSLATGSPEAFF. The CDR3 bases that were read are TGTGCCAGCAGCTTAGCAACAGGGAGCCCTGAA.

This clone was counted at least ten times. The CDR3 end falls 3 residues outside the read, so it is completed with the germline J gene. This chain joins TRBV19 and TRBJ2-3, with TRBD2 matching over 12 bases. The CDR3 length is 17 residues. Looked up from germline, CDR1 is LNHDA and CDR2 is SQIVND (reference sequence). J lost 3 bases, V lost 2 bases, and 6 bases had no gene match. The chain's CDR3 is CASSIRGLAGSTDTQYF. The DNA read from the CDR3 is TGTGCCAGTAGTATAAGAGGACTAGCGGGGAGTACAGATACG.

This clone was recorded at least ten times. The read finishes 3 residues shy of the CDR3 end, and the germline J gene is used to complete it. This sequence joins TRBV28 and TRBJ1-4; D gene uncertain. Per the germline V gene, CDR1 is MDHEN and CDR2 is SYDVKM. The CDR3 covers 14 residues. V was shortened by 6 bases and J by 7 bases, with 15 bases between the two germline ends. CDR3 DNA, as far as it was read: TGTGCCAGCAGCCCGACCGGGGATGCTGAAAAA. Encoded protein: CASSPTGDAEK. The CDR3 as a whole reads CASSPTGDAEKLFF.

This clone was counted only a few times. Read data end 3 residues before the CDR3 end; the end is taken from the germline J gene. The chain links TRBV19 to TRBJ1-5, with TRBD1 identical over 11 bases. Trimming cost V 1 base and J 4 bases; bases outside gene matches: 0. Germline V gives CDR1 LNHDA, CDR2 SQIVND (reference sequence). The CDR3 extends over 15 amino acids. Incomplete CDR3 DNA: TGTGCCAGTAGTATAGGGGACAGGGGGAATCAGCCC. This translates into CASSIGDRGNQP. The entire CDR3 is CASSIGDRGNQPQHF.

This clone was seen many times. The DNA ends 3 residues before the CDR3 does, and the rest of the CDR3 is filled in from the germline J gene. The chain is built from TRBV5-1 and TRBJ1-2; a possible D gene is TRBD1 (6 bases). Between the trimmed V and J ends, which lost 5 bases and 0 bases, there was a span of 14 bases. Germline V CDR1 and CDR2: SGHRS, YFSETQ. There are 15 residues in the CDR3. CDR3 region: CASRSSTGTNYGYTF. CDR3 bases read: TGCGCCAGCAGATCGTCGACAGGAACTAACTATGGC.

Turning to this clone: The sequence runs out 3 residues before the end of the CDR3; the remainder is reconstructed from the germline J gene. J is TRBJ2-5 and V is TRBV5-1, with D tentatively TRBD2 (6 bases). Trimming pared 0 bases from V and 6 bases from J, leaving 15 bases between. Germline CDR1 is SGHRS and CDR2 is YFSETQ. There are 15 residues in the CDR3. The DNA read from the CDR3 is TGCGCCAGCAGCTTGGCAGAGCGGGTGGGCCAGACC. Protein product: CASSLAERVGQT. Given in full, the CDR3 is CASSLAERVGQTQYF.

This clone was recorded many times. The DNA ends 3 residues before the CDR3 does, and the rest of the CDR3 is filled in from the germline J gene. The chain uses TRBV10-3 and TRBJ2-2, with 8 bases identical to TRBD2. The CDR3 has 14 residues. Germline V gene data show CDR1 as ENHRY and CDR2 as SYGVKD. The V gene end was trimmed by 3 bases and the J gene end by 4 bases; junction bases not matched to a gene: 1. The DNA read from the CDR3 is TGTGCCATCAGTGACGGGACTAGCACCGGGGAG. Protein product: CAISDGTSTGE. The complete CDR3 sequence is CAISDGTSTGELFF.

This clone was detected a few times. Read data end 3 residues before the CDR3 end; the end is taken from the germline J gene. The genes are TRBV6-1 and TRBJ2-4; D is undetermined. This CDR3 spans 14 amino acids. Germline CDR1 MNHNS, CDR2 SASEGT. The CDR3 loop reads CASSEASIRYGQYF. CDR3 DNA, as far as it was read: TGTGCCAGCAGTGAAGCTTCTATAAGATATGGT.

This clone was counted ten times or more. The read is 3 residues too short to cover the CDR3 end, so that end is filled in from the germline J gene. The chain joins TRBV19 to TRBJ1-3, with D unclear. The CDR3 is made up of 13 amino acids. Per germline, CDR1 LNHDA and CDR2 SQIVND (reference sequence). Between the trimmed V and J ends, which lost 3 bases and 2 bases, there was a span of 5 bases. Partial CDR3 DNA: TGTGCCAGTAGTATGAGGGCTGGAAACACC. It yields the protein CASSMRAGNT. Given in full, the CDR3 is CASSMRAGNTIYF.

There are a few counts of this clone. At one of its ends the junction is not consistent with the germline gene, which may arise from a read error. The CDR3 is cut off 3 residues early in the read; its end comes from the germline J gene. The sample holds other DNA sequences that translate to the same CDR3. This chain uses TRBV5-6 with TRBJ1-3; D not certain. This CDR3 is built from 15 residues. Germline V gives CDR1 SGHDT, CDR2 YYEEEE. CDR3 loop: CASSLRTPSGNTIYF. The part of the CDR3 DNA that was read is TGTGCCAGCAGCCTCCGGACTCCCTCTGGAAACACA.

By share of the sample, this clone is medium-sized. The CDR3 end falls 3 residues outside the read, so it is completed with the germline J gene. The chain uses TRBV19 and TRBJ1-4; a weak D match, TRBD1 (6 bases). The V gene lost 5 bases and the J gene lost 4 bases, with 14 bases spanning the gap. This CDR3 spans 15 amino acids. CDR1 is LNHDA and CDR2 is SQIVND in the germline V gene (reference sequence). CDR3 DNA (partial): TGTGCCAGTAGTGCGCGGACAGTTGGTAATGAAAAA. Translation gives CASSARTVGNEK. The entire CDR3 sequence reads CASSARTVGNEKLFF.

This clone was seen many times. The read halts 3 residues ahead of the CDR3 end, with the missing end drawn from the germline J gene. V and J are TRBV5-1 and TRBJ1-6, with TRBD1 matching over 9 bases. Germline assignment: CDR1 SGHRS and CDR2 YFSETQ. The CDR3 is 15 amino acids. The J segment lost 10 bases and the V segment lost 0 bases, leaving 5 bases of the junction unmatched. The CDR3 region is CASSLGDRERSPLHF. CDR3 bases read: TGCGCCAGCAGCTTGGGGGACAGGGAGAGGTCACCC.

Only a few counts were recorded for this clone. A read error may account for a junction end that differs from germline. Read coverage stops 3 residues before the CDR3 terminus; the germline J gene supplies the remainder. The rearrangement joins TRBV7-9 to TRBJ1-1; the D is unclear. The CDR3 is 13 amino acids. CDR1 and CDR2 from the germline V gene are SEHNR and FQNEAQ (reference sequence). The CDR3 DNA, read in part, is TGTGCCAGCAGCTGGCAGTCGAACACGGAA. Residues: CASSWQSNTE. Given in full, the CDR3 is CASSWQSNTEAFF.

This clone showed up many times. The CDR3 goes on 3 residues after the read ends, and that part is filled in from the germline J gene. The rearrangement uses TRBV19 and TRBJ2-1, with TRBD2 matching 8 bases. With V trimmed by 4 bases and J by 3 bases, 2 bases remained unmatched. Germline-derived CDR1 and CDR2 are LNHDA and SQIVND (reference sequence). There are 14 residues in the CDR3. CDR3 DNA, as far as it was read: TGTGCCAGTAGTAAACGGGGGGGCTACAATGAG. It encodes CASSKRGGYNE. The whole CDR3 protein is CASSKRGGYNEQFF.

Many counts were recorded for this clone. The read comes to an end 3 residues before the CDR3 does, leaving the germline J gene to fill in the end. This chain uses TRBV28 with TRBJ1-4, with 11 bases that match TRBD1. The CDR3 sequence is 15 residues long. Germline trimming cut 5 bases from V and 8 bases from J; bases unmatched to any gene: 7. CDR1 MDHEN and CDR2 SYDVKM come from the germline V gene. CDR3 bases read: TGTGCCAGCAGTCCCGGGTGGGACAGGGGGGAAAAA. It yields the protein CASSPGWDRGEK. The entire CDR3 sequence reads CASSPGWDRGEKLFF.

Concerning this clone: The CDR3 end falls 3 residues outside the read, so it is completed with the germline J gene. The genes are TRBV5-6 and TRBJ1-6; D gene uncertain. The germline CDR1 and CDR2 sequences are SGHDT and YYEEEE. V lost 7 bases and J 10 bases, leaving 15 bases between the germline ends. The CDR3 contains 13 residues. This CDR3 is CASGAFAGSPLHF. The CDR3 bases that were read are TGTGCCAGCGGCGCCTTTGCGGGATCACCC.

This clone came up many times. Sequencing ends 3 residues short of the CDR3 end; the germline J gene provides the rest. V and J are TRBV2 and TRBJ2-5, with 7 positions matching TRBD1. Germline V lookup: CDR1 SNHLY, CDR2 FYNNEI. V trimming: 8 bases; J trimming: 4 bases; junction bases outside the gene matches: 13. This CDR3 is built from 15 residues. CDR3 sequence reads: CASLGQGAGGETQYF. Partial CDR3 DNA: TGTGCCAGCTTGGGGCAGGGAGCAGGGGGAGAGACC.